Below, one TCR beta chain is given with its context. The assay used was immunoSEQ (version v3.0), run at survey level. Assay used: immunoSEQ multiplex PCR; TCRdb lists only in-frame clones, some missing. The data contain some 18,000 clones, around 80% of them singletons. Donors needed at least one pre-ART PBMC sample plus at least two post-ART samples. The data originate from a study of long-term antiretroviral therapy in people with HIV. Trimming shortened V by 1 base and J by 7 bases, and 7 bases separated the two germline ends. Germline V lookup: CDR1 MNHNS, CDR2 SASEGT. CDR3 length equals 12 residues.

The chain employs TRBV6-1 and TRBJ1-1, with a possible D match to TRBD1 (6 bases). This TCR came from a woman aged 50 to 60 with HIV. Material: unsorted PBMCs, obtained 0.5 years before starting antiretroviral therapy. Here the CDR3 DNA reads TGTGCCAGCAGTGAAGAGGGGGATGAAGCTTTCTTT. Translating it yields CASSEEGDEAFF.